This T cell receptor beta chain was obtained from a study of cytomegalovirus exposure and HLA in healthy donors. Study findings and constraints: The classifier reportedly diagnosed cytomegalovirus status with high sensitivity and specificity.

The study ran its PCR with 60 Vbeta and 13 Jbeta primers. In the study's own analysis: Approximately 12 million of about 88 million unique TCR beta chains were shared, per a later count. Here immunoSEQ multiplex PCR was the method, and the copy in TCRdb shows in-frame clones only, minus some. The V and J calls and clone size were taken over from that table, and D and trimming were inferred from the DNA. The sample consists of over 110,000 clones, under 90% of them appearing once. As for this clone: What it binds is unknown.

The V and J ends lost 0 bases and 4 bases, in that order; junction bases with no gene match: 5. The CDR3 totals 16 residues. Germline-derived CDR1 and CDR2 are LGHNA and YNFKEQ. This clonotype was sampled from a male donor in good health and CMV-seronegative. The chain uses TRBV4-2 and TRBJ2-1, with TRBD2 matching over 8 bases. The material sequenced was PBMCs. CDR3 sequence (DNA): TGTGCCAGCAGCCAAGAAGAACTAGCGGAGTACAATGAGCAGTTCTTC. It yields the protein CASSQEELAEYNEQFF.